The 13 T cell receptor beta chains below were found in one sample sequenced in a study of Ad26.COV2.S vaccination and SARS-CoV-2 variants. Profiling relied on immunoSEQ multiplex PCR, and the TCRdb table lists in-frame clones only, not all of them. This sample carries roughly 500,000 clones, nearly 90% of them seen once, and the ten largest clones take 2.5% to 3%. Treatment denoted: about 20 received Ad26.COV2.S at low or high dose, single or two shots; 5 received placebo; per-sample allocation not given. Sampling was done on day 63 after the first vaccine or placebo injection. Sequenced material: peripheral blood, taken in a trial of Ad26.COV2.S vaccine versus placebo. All receptors come from a person between 18 and 59 years old who received the Ad26.COV2.S COVID-19 vaccine or a placebo.

The CDR3 region is CASSQPPSLRELFF. DNA for the CDR3: TGCGCCAGCAGCCAACCTCCGTCTTTGCGGGAGCTGTTTTTT. The chain links TRBV4-1 to TRBJ2-2; D gene unclear. This CDR3 contains 14 residues. Germline loops: CDR1 MGHRA, CDR2 YSYEKL. Trimming took 2 bases from V and 9 from J, leaving 13 bases between them.

This clone occurred a few times. DNA of the CDR3: TGCGCCAGCAGCTTCGGACGGGACTCCTACGAGCAGTACTTC. The encoded protein is CASSFGRDSYEQYF. The chain employs TRBV5-1 and TRBJ2-7, with a weak D call TRBD2 (5 bases). The CDR3 runs 14 residues. The V gene lost 2 bases and the J gene lost 0 bases, with 9 bases spanning the gap. CDR1 is SGHRS, CDR2 YFSETQ, per germline.

The chain has TRBV27 and TRBJ1-6; no firm D call. The CDR3 runs to 14 residues. Germline loops: CDR1 MNHEY, CDR2 SMNVEV (reference sequence). V was clipped by 3 bases and J by 10 bases, with 13 bases between them. The CDR3, as DNA: TGTGCCAGCAGTTTCTGGAGCTTGGAATCACCCCTCCACTTT. Protein product: CASSFWSLESPLHF.

This chain uses TRBV5-4 with TRBJ1-1; weak D call: TRBD1 (6 bases). Germline CDR1 and CDR2: SGHNT and YYREEE (reference sequence). V dropped 0 bases and J dropped 2 bases, with 23 bases sitting between them. CDR3 length: 19 residues. The CDR3 is CASSLGKLGPQGTNTEAFF. The CDR3 DNA is TGTGCCAGCAGCTTGGGGAAACTGGGACCGCAGGGGACTAACACTGAAGCTTTCTTT. Complete variable domain (other parts from reference TRBV5-4 and TRBJ1-1): ETGVTQSPTHLIKTRGQQVTLRCSSQSGHNTVSWYQQALGQGPQFIFQYYREEENGRGNFPPRFSGLQFPNYSSELNVNALELDDSALYLCASSLGKLGPQGTNTEAFFGQGTRLTVV.

The V call is TRBV2, the J call TRBJ1-5; tentative D call: TRBD1 (5 bases). The CDR3 totals 14 residues. In germline, CDR1 is SNHLY, CDR2 FYNNEI. Trimming left V 8 bases short and J 7 bases short, with 18 bases between. CDR3 sequence: CASGWDGSGQPQHF. CDR3 nucleotide sequence: TGTGCCAGCGGATGGGACGGTAGTGGGCAGCCCCAGCATTTT.

In this sample, this clone turned up a few times. The rearrangement uses TRBV27 and TRBJ1-5; maybe TRBD1 (5 bases). Trimming shortened V by 6 bases and J by 5 bases, and 14 bases separated the two germline ends. The CDR3 has 14 residues. Germline assignment: CDR1 MNHEY and CDR2 SMNVEV (reference sequence). CDR3 nucleotide sequence: TGTGCCAGCAGCCGAGGTCGGGGGGATCAGCCCCAGCATTTT. Its translation is CASSRGRGDQPQHF.

The chain is built from TRBV12-3 or TRBV12-4 and TRBJ2-1; D is possibly TRBD1 (5 bases). This CDR3 region has 11 residues. V dropped 6 bases and J dropped 8 bases, with 8 bases sitting between them. The CDR3 DNA reads as TGTGCCAGCAGGCTCAGGGATGAGCAGTTCTTC. Encoded protein: CASRLRDEQFF.

The rearrangement uses TRBV2 and TRBJ2-7; the D gene is possibly TRBD2 (6 bases). The CDR3 contains 14 residues. Germline V gene lookup returns CDR1 SNHLY and CDR2 FYNNEI. V lost 7 bases, J lost 0 bases, and 13 bases lay in between. The CDR3 coding sequence is TGTGCCAGCATTCGGGAGCGGAGCTCCTACGAGCAGTACGTC. It yields the protein CASIRERSSYEQYV.

This chain connects TRBV9 to TRBJ1-5, with D uncertain. Germline CDR1 and CDR2: SGDLS and YYNGEE. With 0 bases removed from V and 5 bases from J, the gap between germline ends came to 12 bases. This CDR3 has 15 residues. The DNA for the CDR3 is TGTGCCAGCAGCGTAGGGTGGGGAGGGTATCAGCCCCAGCATTTT. Amino acids: CASSVGWGGYQPQHF.

V gene TRBV30 combines with J gene TRBJ2-1, with 10 bases lining up with TRBD2. V lost 5 bases and J lost 1; bases outside the gene matches: 17. This CDR3 contains 19 residues. Germline assignment: CDR1 GTSNPN and CDR2 SVGIG (reference sequence). The CDR3 spells CAWVPLSAGGPGSYNEQFF. The CDR3 DNA reads TGTGCCTGGGTCCCCCTTTCAGCGGGGGGGCCAGGGTCCTACAATGAGCAGTTCTTC.

The chain links TRBV3-1 (or the pseudogene TRBV3-2) to TRBJ2-3; D is ambiguous. Between the trimmed V and J ends, which lost 3 bases and 6 bases, there was a span of 16 bases. The length of the CDR3 is 15 residues. Germline CDR1 is LGHDT and CDR2 is YNNKEL (reference sequence). The CDR3 coding sequence is TGTGCCAGCAGCCATGGTCTAGTGTTGGGTGATACGCAGTATTTT. Its translation is CASSHGLVLGDTQYF.

This chain links TRBV19 with TRBJ2-2, with a tentative D call TRBD1 (6 bases). The CDR3 spans 14 residues. Between the trimmed V and J ends, which lost 5 bases and 5 bases, there was a span of 12 bases. CDR1 and CDR2 (germline): LNHDA, SQIVND (reference sequence). This chain's CDR3 is CASSWGQGTGELFF. The CDR3 nucleotides read TGTGCCAGTAGTTGGGGGCAGGGAACCGGGGAGCTGTTTTTT.

This rearrangement joins TRBV18 to TRBJ2-2; the match to TRBD2 covers 10 bases. The ends lost 2 bases at V and 5 bases at J; junction bases unmatched: 11. Looked up from germline, CDR1 is KGHSH and CDR2 is LQKENI. This CDR3 is built from 18 residues. In DNA, the CDR3 is TGTGCCAGCTCACCAAGAACTAGCGGGACGGTGAGGACCGGGGAGCTGTTTTTT. Translated, it gives CASSPRTSGTVRTGELFF.